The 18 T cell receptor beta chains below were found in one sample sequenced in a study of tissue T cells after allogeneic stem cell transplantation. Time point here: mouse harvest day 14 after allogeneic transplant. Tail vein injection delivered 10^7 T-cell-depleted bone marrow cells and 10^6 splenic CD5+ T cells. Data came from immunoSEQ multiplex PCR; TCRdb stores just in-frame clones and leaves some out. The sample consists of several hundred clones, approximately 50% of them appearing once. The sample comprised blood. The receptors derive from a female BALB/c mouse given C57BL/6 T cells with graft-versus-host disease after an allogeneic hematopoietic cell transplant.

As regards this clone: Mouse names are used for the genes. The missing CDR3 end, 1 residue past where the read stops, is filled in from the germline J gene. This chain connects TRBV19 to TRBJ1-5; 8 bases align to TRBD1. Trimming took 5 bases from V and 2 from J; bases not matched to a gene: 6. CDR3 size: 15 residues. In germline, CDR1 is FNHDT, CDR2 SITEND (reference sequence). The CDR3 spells CASSPTGGDNQAPLF. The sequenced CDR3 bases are TGTGCCAGCAGCCCCACAGGGGGGGACAACCAGGCTCCGCTT.

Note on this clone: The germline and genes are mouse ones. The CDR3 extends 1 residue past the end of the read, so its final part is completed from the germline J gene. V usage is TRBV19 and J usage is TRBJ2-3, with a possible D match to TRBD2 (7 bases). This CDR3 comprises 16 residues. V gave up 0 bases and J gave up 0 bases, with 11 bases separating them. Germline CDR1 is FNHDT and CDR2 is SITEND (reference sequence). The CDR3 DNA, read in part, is TGTGCCAGCAGTATAGAGGTGGGGGGCAGTGCAGAAACGCTGTAT. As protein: CASSIEVGGSAETLY. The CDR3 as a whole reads CASSIEVGGSAETLYF.

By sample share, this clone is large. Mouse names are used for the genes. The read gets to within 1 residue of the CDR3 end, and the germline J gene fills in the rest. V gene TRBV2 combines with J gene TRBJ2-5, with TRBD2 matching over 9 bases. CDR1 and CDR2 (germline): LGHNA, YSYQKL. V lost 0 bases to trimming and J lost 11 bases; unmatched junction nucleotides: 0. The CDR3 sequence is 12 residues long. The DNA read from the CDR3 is TGTGCCAGCAGCCAAGACTGGGGGGGCCAGTAC. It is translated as CASSQDWGGQY. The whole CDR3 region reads CASSQDWGGQYF.

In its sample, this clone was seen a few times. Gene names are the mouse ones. CDR3 in amino acids: CASSPGLGVYEQYF. CDR3 DNA (partial): TGTGCCAGCAGCCCCGGACTGGGGGTTTATGAACAGTAC. The V and J genes are TRBV5 and TRBJ2-7, with 10 nucleotides matching TRBD2. The read stops 1 residue short of the end of the CDR3; the missing end is completed from the germline J gene. The CDR3 has 14 amino acids. J gave up 4 bases and V 4 bases, and 4 bases lay outside the gene matches. Germline CDR1 reads LGHNA; CDR2 reads YNLKQL (reference sequence).

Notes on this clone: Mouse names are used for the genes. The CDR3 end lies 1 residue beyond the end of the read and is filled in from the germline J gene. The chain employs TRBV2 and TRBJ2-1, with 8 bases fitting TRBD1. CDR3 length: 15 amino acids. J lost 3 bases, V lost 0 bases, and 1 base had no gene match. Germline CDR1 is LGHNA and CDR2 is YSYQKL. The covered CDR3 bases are TGTGCCAGCAGCCAAGAAGGACAGGGCTATGCTGAGCAGTTC. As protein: CASSQEGQGYAEQF. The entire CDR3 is CASSQEGQGYAEQFF.

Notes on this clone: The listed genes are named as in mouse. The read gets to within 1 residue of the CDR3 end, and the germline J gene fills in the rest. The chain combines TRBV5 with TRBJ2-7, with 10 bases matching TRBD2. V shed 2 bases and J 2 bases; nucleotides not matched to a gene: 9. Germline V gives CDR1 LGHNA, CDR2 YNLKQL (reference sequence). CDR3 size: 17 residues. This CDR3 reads CASSQNNWGGSPYEQYF. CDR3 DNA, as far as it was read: TGTGCCAGCAGCCAAAATAACTGGGGGGGTAGCCCCTATGAACAGTAC.

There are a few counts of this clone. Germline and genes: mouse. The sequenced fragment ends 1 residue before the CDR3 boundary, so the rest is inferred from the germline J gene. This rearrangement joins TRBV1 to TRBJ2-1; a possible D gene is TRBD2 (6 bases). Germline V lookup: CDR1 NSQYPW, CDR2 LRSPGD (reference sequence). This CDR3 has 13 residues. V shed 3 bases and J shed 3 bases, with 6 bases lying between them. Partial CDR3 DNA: TGCACCTGCAGTGCTGGGGGCTATGCTGAGCAGTTC. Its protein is CTCSAGGYAEQF. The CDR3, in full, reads CTCSAGGYAEQFF.

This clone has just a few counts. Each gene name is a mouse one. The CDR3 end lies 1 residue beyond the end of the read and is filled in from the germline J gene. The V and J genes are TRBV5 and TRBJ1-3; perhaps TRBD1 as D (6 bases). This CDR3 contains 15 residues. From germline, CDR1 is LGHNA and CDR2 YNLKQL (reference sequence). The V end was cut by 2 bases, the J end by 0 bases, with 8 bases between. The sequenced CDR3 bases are TGTGCCAGCAGCCAAAACAGGGTTTCTGGAAATACGCTCTAT. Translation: CASSQNRVSGNTLY. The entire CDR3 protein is CASSQNRVSGNTLYF.

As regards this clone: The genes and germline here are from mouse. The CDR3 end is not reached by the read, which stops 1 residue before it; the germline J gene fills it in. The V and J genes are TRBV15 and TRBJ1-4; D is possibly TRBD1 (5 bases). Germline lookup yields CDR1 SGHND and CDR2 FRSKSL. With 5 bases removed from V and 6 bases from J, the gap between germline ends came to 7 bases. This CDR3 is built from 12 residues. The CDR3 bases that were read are TGTGCCAGCAGTCAGGGCCACGAAAGATTATTT. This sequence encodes CASSQGHERLF. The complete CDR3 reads CASSQGHERLFF.

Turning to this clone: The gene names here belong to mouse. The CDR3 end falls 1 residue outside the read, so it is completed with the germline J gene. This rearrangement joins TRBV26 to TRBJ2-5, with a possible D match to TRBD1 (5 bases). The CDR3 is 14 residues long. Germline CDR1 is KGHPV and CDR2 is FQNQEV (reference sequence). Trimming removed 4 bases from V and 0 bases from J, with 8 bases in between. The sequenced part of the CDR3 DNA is TGTGCCAGCAGTCCAAGACAGAACCAAGACACCCAGTAC. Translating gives CASSPRQNQDTQY. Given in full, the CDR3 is CASSPRQNQDTQYF.

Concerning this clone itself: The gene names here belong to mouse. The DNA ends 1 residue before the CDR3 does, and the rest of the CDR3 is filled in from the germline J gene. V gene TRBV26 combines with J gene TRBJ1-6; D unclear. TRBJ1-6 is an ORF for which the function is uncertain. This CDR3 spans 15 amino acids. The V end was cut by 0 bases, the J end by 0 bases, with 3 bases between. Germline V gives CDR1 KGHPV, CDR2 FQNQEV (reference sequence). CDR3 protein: CASSLSNSYNSPLYF. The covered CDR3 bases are TGTGCCAGCAGTCTGTCAAATTCCTATAATTCGCCCCTCTAC.

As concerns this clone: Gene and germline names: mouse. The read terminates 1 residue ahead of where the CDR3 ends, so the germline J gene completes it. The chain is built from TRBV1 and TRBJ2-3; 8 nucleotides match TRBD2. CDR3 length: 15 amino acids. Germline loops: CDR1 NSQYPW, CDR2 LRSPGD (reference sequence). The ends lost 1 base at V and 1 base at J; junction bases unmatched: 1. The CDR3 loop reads CTCSAVWGGAETLYF. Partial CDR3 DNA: TGCACCTGCAGTGCAGTCTGGGGGGGTGCAGAAACGCTGTAT.

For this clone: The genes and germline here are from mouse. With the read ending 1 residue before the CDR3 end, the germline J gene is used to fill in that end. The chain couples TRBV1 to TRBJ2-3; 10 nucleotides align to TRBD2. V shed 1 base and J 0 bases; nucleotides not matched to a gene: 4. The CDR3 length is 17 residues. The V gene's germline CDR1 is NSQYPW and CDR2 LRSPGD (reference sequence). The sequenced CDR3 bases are TGCACCTGCAGTGCAGTACTGGGGGGGTTTAGTGCAGAAACGCTGTAT. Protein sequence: CTCSAVLGGFSAETLY. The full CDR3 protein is CTCSAVLGGFSAETLYF.

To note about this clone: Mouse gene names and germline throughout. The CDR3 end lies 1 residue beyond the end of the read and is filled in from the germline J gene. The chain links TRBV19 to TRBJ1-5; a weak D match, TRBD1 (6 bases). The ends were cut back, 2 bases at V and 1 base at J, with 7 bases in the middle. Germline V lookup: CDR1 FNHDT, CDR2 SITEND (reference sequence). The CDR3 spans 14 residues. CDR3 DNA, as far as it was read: TGTGCCAGCAGTATGAGGGGGAACAACCAGGCTCCGCTT. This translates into CASSMRGNNQAPL. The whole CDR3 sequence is CASSMRGNNQAPLF.

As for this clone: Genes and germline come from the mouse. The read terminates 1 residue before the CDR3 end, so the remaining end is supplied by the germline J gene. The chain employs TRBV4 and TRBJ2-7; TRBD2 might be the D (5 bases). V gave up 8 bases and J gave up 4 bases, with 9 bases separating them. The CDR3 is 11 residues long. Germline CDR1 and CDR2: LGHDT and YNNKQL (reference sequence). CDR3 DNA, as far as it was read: TGTGCCAGCGCTGGGCGGTATGAACAGTAC. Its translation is CASAGRYEQY. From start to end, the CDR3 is CASAGRYEQYF.

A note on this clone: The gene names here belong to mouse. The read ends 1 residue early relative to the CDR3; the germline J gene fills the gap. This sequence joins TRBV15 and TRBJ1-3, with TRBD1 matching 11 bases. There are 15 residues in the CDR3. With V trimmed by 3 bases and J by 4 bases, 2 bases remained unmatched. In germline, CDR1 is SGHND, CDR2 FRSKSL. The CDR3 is CASSFGQGAGNTLYF. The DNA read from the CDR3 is TGTGCCAGCAGTTTTGGACAGGGGGCCGGAAATACGCTCTAT.

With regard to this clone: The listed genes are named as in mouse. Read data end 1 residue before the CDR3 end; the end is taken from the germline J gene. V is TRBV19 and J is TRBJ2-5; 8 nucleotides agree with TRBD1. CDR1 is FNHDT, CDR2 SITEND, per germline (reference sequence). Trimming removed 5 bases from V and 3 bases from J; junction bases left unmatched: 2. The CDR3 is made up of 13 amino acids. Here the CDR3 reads CASSRDRQDTQYF. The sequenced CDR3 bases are TGTGCCAGCAGCCGGGACAGGCAAGACACCCAGTAC.

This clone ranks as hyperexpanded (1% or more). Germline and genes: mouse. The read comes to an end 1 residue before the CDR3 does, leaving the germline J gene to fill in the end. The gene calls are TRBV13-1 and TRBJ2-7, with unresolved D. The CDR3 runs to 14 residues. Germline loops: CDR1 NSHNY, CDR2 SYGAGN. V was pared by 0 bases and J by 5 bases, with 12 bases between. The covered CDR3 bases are TGTGCCAGCAGTGATGATGGGTCGGTTAATGAACAGTAC. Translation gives CASSDDGSVNEQY. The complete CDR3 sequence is CASSDDGSVNEQYF.